The next 20 T cell receptor beta chains were all read from a single sample in a study of beta chain features in type 1 diabetes. General study points: Among patients with Type 1 diabetes, TCRB CDR3s were moderately but significantly shorter in every one of the four CD4+ subsets.

The isolated RNA, all of it, was reverse transcribed, so expressed TCRB transcripts were what got sequenced. This table comes from immunoSEQ multiplex PCR, and its TCRdb copy is limited to in-frame clones, with some not included. The repertoire has about 360,000 clones, roughly 13% of them found once; the top ten carry around 0.0099%. These TCRs are of unknown antigen specificity. Material: naive CD4+ T cells from blood. The receptors originated from a young woman with type 1 diabetes.

This chain joins TRBV7-6 and TRBJ1-5; TRBD1 aligns across 10 bases. V was clipped by 3 bases and J by 1 base; unmatched bases: 3. The germline V gene encodes CDR1 SGHVS and CDR2 FNYEAQ. The CDR3 sequence is 16 residues long. The CDR3 region has the DNA TGTGCCAGCAGCTTGGGACAGGGGATGAGCAATCAGCCCCAGCATTTT. It codes for CASSLGQGMSNQPQHF.

The rearrangement links TRBV9 to TRBJ2-1, with D possibly matching TRBD2 (6 bases). The V gene lost 4 bases and the J gene lost 0 bases, with 14 bases spanning the gap. CDR3 length: 16 amino acids. Germline CDR1 reads SGDLS; CDR2 reads YYNGEE. The CDR3 DNA reads TGTGCCAGCAGCCCCGCGGGGCAGAGCTCCTACAATGAGCAGTTCTTC. Amino acids: CASSPAGQSSYNEQFF.

This clone was counted a few times. This chain links TRBV5-1 with TRBJ2-1, with TRBD1 as a possible D gene (6 bases). This CDR3 contains 16 residues. Germline lookup yields CDR1 SGHRS and CDR2 YFSETQ. V lost 5 bases to trimming and J lost 0 bases, with 15 bases between them. The CDR3 DNA reads TGCGCCAGCAGACCTTCTAACAGGGCCTCCTACAATGAGCAGTTCTTC. Amino acids: CASRPSNRASYNEQFF. The full variable domain, completed using reference TRBV5-1 and TRBJ2-1, is KAGVTQTPRYLIKTRGQQVTLSCSPISGHRSVSWYQQTPGQGLQFLFEYFSETQRNKGNFPGRFSGRQFSNSRSEMNVSTLELGDSALYLCASRPSNRASYNEQFFGPGTRLTVL.

This clone was seen a handful of times. The V gene is TRBV28, the J gene TRBJ2-7; possibly TRBD1 for D (6 bases). The CDR3 runs to 14 residues. Germline V gene sequence: CDR1 MDHEN, CDR2 SYDVKM. Trimming removed 8 bases from V and 4 bases from J, with 18 bases in between. CDR3 residues: CASGRGGPRYEQYF. CDR3 nucleotide sequence: TGTGCCAGCGGCCGTGGGGGCCCTCGGTACGAGCAGTACTTC.

CDR3 in DNA: TGTGCCAGCAGCTTATTAGCGTCGGGCAGCCAAGAGACCCAGTACTTC. Its translation is CASSLLASGSQETQYF. The J gene is TRBJ2-5, the V gene TRBV7-6; a possible D gene is TRBD2 (5 bases). Trimming left V 2 bases short and J 1 base short, with 14 bases between. CDR1 is SGHVS and CDR2 is FNYEAQ in the germline V gene. This CDR3 contains 16 residues.

This clone appeared a few times. The V and J genes are TRBV5-1 and TRBJ2-7; no clear D gene. CDR3 length: 13 residues. Germline V lookup: CDR1 SGHRS, CDR2 YFSETQ. V dropped 0 bases and J dropped 5 bases, with 9 bases sitting between them. This CDR3 reads CASSLGLRDEQYF. DNA of the CDR3: TGCGCCAGCAGCTTGGGACTTCGAGACGAGCAGTACTTC.

The CDR3 protein is CASSVGTGVMVGGYTF. As DNA, the CDR3 is TGTGCCAGTAGTGTCGGGACAGGGGTTATGGTTGGTGGCTACACCTTC. The chain employs TRBV19 and TRBJ1-2, with 10 bases matching TRBD1. V was pared by 5 bases and J by 7 bases, with 13 bases of the junction left unmatched. Germline V gives CDR1 LNHDA, CDR2 SQIVND (reference sequence). CDR3 length: 16 amino acids.

This chain uses TRBV7-2 with TRBJ2-7; 7 nucleotides align to TRBD2. Germline trimming cut 2 bases from V and 2 bases from J; bases unmatched to any gene: 9. CDR1 SGHTA and CDR2 FQGNSA come from the germline V gene. This CDR3 has 16 amino acids. The CDR3 sequence is CASSLPSAGQTYEQYF. The CDR3 DNA reads TGTGCCAGCAGCTTACCATCAGCGGGGCAGACCTACGAGCAGTACTTC.

This chain links TRBV28 with TRBJ1-1; TRBD1 might be the D (6 bases). Per germline, CDR1 MDHEN and CDR2 SYDVKM. The CDR3 is made up of 11 amino acids. V lost 6 bases and J 8 bases, leaving 10 bases between the germline ends. CDR3 amino acids: CASRETGEAFF. For the CDR3, the DNA is TGTGCCAGCAGGGAAACAGGGGAAGCTTTCTTT. The whole variable domain, remainder taken from reference TRBV28 and TRBJ1-1, is DVKVTQSSRYLVKRTGEKVFLECVQDMDHENMFWYRQDPGLGLRLIYFSYDVKMKEKGDIPEGYSVSREKKERFSLILESASTNQTSMYLCASRETGEAFFGQGTRLTVV.

This clone has just a few counts. The chain links TRBV4-3 to TRBJ2-1; TRBD2 is a possible D gene (6 bases). The CDR3 spans 17 residues. Germline V CDR1 and CDR2: LGHNA, YSLEER. Trimming took off 3 bases at V and 7 bases at J, with 22 bases between the two ends. The CDR3 DNA is TGCGCCAGCAGCCAGCCGGGTATAGGGGACTCCTCAAATGAGCAGTTCTTC. Protein: CASSQPGIGDSSNEQFF.

The DNA of the CDR3 is TGCGCCAGCAGCACGCGCGGCGGGTTGGCTGAAAAACGTCGGGCTAGCACAGATACGCAGTATTTT. Amino acid sequence: CASSTRGGLAEKRRASTDTQYF. The chain couples TRBV5-1 to TRBJ2-3; the D gene is possibly TRBD2 (5 bases). The CDR3 runs to 22 residues. The ends were cut back, 4 bases at V and 0 bases at J, with 33 bases in the middle. CDR1 SGHRS and CDR2 YFSETQ come from the germline V gene.

This clone has a handful of counts. V gene TRBV7-2 combines with J gene TRBJ2-7; TRBD2 agrees at 8 bases. Germline lookup yields CDR1 SGHTA and CDR2 FQGNSA. V dropped 3 bases and J dropped 2; count of bases not matched to a gene: 6. This CDR3 region has 15 residues. The CDR3 here is CASSLVAGTAYEQYF. The CDR3 coding sequence is TGTGCCAGCAGCTTGGTAGCGGGAACAGCCTACGAGCAGTACTTC.

This clone has just a few counts. This chain uses TRBV18 with TRBJ1-1; D not certain. CDR3 size: 14 residues. Trimming shortened V by 5 bases and J by 6 bases, and 16 bases separated the two germline ends. Germline V gene data show CDR1 as KGHSH and CDR2 as LQKENI. DNA of the CDR3: TGTGCCAGCTCATCGCCGGGCCGCGGGTCTGAAGCTTTCTTT. The encoded protein is CASSSPGRGSEAFF.

This clone has a handful of counts. The rearrangement uses TRBV28 and TRBJ2-2, with TRBD1 as a possible D gene (6 bases). Germline loops: CDR1 MDHEN, CDR2 SYDVKM. This CDR3 contains 15 residues. V was trimmed by 1 base and J by 1 base, leaving 7 bases between them. The CDR3 DNA reads TGTGCCAGCAGTTTATCGGACAGGAACACCGGGGAGCTGTTTTTT. Amino acids: CASSLSDRNTGELFF.

The gene calls are TRBV6-5 and TRBJ1-2, with D possibly TRBD1 on 5 matching bases. With 2 bases removed from V and 10 bases from J, the gap between germline ends came to 20 bases. Germline loops: CDR1 MNHEY, CDR2 SVGAGI. CDR3 length: 15 amino acids. The CDR3 sequence: CASSYRRAATGVYTF. CDR3 nucleotides: TGTGCCAGCAGTTACCGAAGGGCAGCGACGGGGGTCTACACCTTC.

The V gene is TRBV29-1, the J gene TRBJ1-3; D gene ambiguous. Germline CDR1 reads SQVTM; CDR2 reads ANQGSEA. Trimming removed 3 bases from V and 0 bases from J, with 9 bases in between. This CDR3 contains 14 residues. CDR3 protein: CSVEGSYSGNTIYF. The CDR3 nucleotides are TGCAGCGTTGAGGGGAGCTACTCTGGAAACACCATATATTTT.

The table lists this clone with a few counts. The J gene is TRBJ2-5, the V gene TRBV1; the table gives TRBD2 as D, unverified against the DNA. TRBV1 is described as a pseudogene. The CDR3 is 17 residues long. The CDR3 reads CTSSQDKERGNQETQYF. DNA of the CDR3: TGCACCAGCAGCCAAGATAAGGAGCGGGGGAACCAAGAGACCCAGTACTTC.

This clone was detected only a few times. The gene calls are TRBV29-1 and TRBJ1-2; 8 bases map to TRBD1. The CDR3 is made up of 13 amino acids. CDR1 is SQVTM and CDR2 is ANQGSEA in the germline V gene. The ends lost 7 bases at V and 3 bases at J; junction bases unmatched: 7. This chain's CDR3 is CSDSDRVDYGYTF. In DNA, the CDR3 is TGCAGCGATTCGGACAGGGTAGACTATGGCTACACCTTC.

This clone turned up a few times. This chain links TRBV10-3 with TRBJ1-1, with D unresolved. The V gene lost 3 bases and the J gene lost 0 bases, with 5 bases spanning the gap. CDR1 and CDR2 (germline): ENHRY, SYGVKD. There are 13 residues in the CDR3. CDR3 sequence reads: CAISDTLNTEAFF. CDR3 bases: TGTGCCATCAGTGACACATTGAACACTGAAGCTTTCTTT.

This clone has more than one count but fewer than ten. The rearrangement links TRBV4-1 to TRBJ2-2; 9 bases are shared with TRBD1. The trim removed 4 bases at V and 4 bases at J, leaving 1 base unmatched. CDR3 length: 14 residues. The germline V gene encodes CDR1 MGHRA and CDR2 YSYEKL. CDR3 DNA sequence: TGCGCCAGCAGCCTGGGACAGGGCACCGGGGAGCTGTTTTTT. Amino acid sequence: CASSLGQGTGELFF.